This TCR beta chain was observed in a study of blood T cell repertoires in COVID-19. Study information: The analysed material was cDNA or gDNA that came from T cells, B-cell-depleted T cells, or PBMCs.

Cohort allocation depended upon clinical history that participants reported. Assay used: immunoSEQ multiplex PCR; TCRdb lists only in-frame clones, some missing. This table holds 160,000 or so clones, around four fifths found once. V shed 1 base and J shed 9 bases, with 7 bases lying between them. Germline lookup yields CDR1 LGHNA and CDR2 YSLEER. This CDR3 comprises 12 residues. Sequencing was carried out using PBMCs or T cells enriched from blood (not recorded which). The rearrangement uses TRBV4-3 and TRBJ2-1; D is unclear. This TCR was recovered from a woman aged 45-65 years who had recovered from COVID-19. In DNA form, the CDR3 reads TGCGCCAGCAGCCAAGTAGCTAGTGAGCAGTTCTTC. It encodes CASSQVASEQFF.